This T cell receptor beta chain was retrieved from a study of T-cell memory formation after mild COVID-19. Findings of the study overall: Researchers report contracting CD4+ clones mostly in CM and EM, with CD8+ clones in EMRA. The finding that pre-infection memory included some responding clones suggested that cross-reactive memory joined.

V was trimmed by 0 bases and J by 6 bases, leaving 8 bases between them. Per germline, CDR1 LGHDT and CDR2 YNNKEL (reference sequence). CDR3 length equals 14 residues. This clonotype was seen a few times. Antigen specificity is unknown. Via MiXCR, TCRdb re-called the 5' RACE reads, giving one row per CDR3 protein. In the table there are around 500,000 distinct CDR3 sequences, 15% to 20% of which are singletons. V is TRBV3-1 and J is TRBJ2-2; D is ambiguous. This TCR came from an adult woman who had mild COVID-19 (a few samples of this study predate the infection). Cell type and time point are not known. The sequenced material came from PBMCs or a T cell subset sorted from them (not recorded which). The CDR3 region is CASSQDPISGELFF. The CDR3 DNA is TGTGCCAGCAGCCAAGATCCGATTTCCGGGGAGCTGTTTTTT.